This T cell receptor beta chain originates from a study of blood T cell repertoires in COVID-19. Study details: The analysed material was cDNA or gDNA that came from T cells, B-cell-depleted T cells, or PBMCs.

This clone was found a few times. Here immunoSEQ multiplex PCR was the method, and the copy in TCRdb shows in-frame clones only, minus some. Of 250,000 to 400,000 clones in the sample, approximately 88% were seen once. The V gene end was trimmed by 5 bases and the J gene end by 10 bases; junction bases not matched to a gene: 9. CDR1 and CDR2 from the germline V gene are MNHEY and SMNVEV (reference sequence). This CDR3 spans 14 amino acids. The clonotype originates from a woman under 40 with COVID-19, enrolled during active disease. The material sequenced was peripheral blood. This sequence joins TRBV27 and TRBJ2-1; 9 bases are a match to TRBD2. CDR3 bases: TGTGCCAGCAGTAACCTGCGGGGGGGCGAGGAGCAGTTCTTC. Residues: CASSNLRGGEEQFF.